This T cell receptor beta chain originates from a study of radiation and T cells in renal cell carcinoma. General study findings and limits: In nephrectomy-only tumors, top 100 clonotypes averaged approximately 40%, versus about 50% irradiated. Dominant CDR3 motifs occupied more repertoire in irradiated than control tumors.

This clone was seen a few times. As yet, its antigen is unknown. V shed 7 bases and J shed 2 bases, with 10 bases lying between them. The CDR3 length is 13 residues. Germline CDR1 is SNHLY and CDR2 is FYNNEI. Generated by immunoSEQ multiplex PCR, the TCRdb table keeps only in-frame clones and is missing some. The sample lists 13,000 or so clones, around 60% occurring once. Treatment defined: treatment-naive control, cytoreductive nephrectomy. Treatment-naive patients without radiation supplied the control tumors at nephrectomy. The sample was tumor tissue, taken from a patient whose treatment was nephrectomy without radiotherapy. The TCR originated in a man aged 50 or older with renal cell carcinoma. The rearrangement uses TRBV2 and TRBJ2-3; D remains ambiguous. CDR3 residues: CASKRFTTDTQYF. The CDR3 coding sequence is TGTGCCAGCAAGCGATTTACCACAGATACGCAGTATTTT.